The entry that follows covers one T cell receptor beta chain sequence. CDR1 and CDR2 (germline): SGHVS, FQNEAQ. V shed 4 bases and J shed 2 bases, with 10 bases lying between them. The CDR3 sequence is 14 residues long. This specimen belongs to a study of T cell clones after liver transplantation. Study-level information: Three of eight recipients were HCV-positive; others had non-autoimmune, non-viral indications.

Produced via immunoSEQ multiplex PCR; TCRdb's table is partial and in-frame only. The repertoire holds some 57,000 clones, 60% to 80% seen once, with about a tenth in the top ten. V is TRBV7-8 and J is TRBJ2-3; D is ambiguous. The sequence came from a human patient who received a liver transplant. A share of the T cells may be of graft donor origin. This specimen consisted of CD4+ T cells from blood, obtained at the 22-month timepoint. The CDR3 spells CASSYSRPTDTQYF. DNA of the CDR3: TGTGCCAGCAGCTACTCGAGGCCCACAGATACGCAGTATTTT.